This TCR beta chain comes out of a study of tumor-infiltrating lymphocytes in primary liver carcinoma. Each 20-30 mg portion of unsorted bulk tissue served as the source for co-extraction of RNA and DNA. TCR beta cDNA was prepared out of roughly 0.5 ug total RNA by means of a constant-region primer. Each TCR beta library was derived from three nested multiplex PCR rounds that employed slightly modified ARM-PCR. It was with TRBV1-TRBV30 forward primers and a C-beta reverse primer that the first two PCR rounds were run, at approximately 10 cycles each. Using its own MiXCR run on the multiplex PCR reads, TCRdb lists one record per CDR3 protein. The sample lists around 79,000 distinct CDR3 sequences, 69% occurring once. The CDR3 length is 15 residues. As concerns this clonotype: At one boundary the junction diverges from the germline segment, which might be a read error.

The specimen was tumor-adjacent normal liver tissue. The sequence derives from a man aged 40-49 years with primary liver carcinoma and hepatitis B virus infection. The rearrangement links TRBV12-3 or TRBV12-4 to TRBJ2-6; either TRBD1 or TRBD2 may supply D (6 bases each). CDR3 bases: TGTGCCAGCAGTCCCGGGGGCTCTGGGGCCATCGTCCTGACTTTC. Amino acid sequence: CASSPGGSGAIVLTF.